This T cell receptor beta chain comes out of a study of vaccination effects on CD4 cells after COVID-19. The overall study: It was a median of 72 days after the second dose that post-vaccine samples were obtained.

ViraFEST assay sequencing came after antigen-specific CD4+ T cells were expanded with viral peptide pools. Upon completion of roughly ten days in culture, CD4+ T cells were isolated. Either the mRNA-1273 or the BNT162b2 vaccine was given to participants as two doses. Culturing of 1.5 million to 2.5 million PBMC per well took place with around 9 IU/ml IL-2 and around 10 ug/ml peptides. CDR1 is LGHNT and CDR2 is FRNRAP in the germline V gene. V was clipped by 2 bases and J by 5 bases, with 12 bases between them. This CDR3 is built from 14 residues. TCRdb keeps only in-frame clones here, not all; method: immunoSEQ multiplex PCR. The sample yields approximately 24,000 clones, roughly 79% seen once. Study observations and caveats: Clones of infection and vaccine origin contracted markedly late after vaccination.

As regards this clone: Its antigen is as yet unknown.

This sample comprised CD4+ T cells from PBMCs cultured with SARS-CoV-2 spike peptides, obtained after COVID-19 vaccination. The chain recombines TRBV12-5 with TRBJ1-2, with a tentative D call TRBD1 (5 bases). The TCR was taken from a human donor who received a COVID-19 vaccine. Some clones in this sample may be carry-over from other donors' samples. CDR3 DNA sequence: TGTGCTAGTGGTTTGTCGGGGGGGGATTATGGCTACACCTTC. Protein product: CASGLSGGDYGYTF.